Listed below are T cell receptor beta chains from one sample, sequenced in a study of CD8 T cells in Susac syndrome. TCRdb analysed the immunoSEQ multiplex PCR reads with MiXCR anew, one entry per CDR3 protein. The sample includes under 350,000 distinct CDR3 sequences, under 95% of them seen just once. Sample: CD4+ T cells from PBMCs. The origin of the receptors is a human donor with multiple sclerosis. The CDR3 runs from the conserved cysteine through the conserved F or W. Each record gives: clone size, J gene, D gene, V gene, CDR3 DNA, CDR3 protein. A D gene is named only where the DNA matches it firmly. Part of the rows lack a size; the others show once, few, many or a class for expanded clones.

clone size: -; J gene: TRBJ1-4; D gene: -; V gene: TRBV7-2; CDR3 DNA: TGTGCCAGCAGCCTAGGCCCAGGACAGCCGAATGAAAAACTGTTTTTT; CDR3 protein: CASSLGPGQPNEKLFF
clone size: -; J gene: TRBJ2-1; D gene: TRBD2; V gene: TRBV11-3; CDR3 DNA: TGTGCCAGCAGCCCGGGGGGGGGAGCTTCCTACAATGAGCAGTTCTTC; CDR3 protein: CASSPGGGASYNEQFF
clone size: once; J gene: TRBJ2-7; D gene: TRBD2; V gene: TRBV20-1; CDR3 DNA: TGCAGCGCTATGCCAGCGGGATTTTACGAGCAGTACTTC; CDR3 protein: CSAMPAGFYEQYF
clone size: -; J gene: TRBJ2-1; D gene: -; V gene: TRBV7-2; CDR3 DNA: TGTGCCAGCAGCTTAGTTGTTTTTGAGCAGTTCTTC; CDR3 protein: CASSLVVFEQFF
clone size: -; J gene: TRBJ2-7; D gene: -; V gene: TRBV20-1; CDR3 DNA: TGCAGTGCTCTGAGGGGGTCGAGCTCCTACGAGCAGTACTTC; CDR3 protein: CSALRGSSSYEQYF
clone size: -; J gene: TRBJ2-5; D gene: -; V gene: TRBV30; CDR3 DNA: TGTGCCTGGAGTGTTACGGGCCGCCGACAAGAGACCCAGTACTTC; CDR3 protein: CAWSVTGRRQETQYF
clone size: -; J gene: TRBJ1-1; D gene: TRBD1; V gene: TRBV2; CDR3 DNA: TGTGCCAGCAGGTCGGACAGGTCCCGCTGGGGGAACACTGAAGCTTTCTTT; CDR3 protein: CASRSDRSRWGNTEAFF
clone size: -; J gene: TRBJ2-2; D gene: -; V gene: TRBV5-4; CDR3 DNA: TGTGCCAGCAGGTCCTTAGGGCAAGCGAACACCGGGGAGCTGTTTTTT; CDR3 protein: CASRSLGQANTGELFF
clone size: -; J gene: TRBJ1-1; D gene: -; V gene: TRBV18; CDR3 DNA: TGTGCCAGCTCACCACCGAGGGGTGAAGTCTCTGAAGCTTTCTTT; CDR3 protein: CASSPPRGEVSEAFF
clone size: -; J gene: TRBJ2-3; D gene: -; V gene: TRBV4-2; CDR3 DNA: TGTGCCAGCAGCCAAGAGGTTTACGGAGGGAGGGATACGCAGTATTTT; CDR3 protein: CASSQEVYGGRDTQYF
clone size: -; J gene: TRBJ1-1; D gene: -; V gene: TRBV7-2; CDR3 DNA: TGTGCCAGCAGCCCAGGACCCTCCAACACTGAAGCTTTCTTT; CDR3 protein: CASSPGPSNTEAFF
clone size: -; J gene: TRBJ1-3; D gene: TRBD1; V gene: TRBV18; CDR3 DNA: TGTGCCAGCTCACCCGGACAGGTCCGGTTTCTGGGAAACACCATATATTTT; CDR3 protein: CASSPGQVRFLGNTIYF
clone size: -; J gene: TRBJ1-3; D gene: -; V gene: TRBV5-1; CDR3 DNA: TGCGCCAGCAGCTTGGGCGTGGCAGGGTCGACATATGGAAACACCATATATTTT; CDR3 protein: CASSLGVAGSTYGNTIYF
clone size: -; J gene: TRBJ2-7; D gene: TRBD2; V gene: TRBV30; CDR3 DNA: TGTGCCTGGAATCTAGCGGGAGCTATCTACGAGCAGTACTTC; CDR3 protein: CAWNLAGAIYEQYF
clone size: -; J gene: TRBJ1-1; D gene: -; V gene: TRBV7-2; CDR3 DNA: TGTGCCAGCAGCTTAGTCAACCACAGGGTGTCGGGCACTGAAGCTTTCTTT; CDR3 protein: CASSLVNHRVSGTEAFF
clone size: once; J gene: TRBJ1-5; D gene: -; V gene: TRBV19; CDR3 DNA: TGTGCCAGTAGTGAAGGGGCCGGGGCGGGGCAGCCCCAGCATTTT; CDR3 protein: CASSEGAGAGQPQHF
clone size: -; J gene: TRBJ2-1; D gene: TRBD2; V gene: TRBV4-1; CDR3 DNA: TGCGCCAGCAGACCCTTTACAACTAGCGGGAGTAGGAATGAGCAGTTCTTC; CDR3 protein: CASRPFTTSGSRNEQFF
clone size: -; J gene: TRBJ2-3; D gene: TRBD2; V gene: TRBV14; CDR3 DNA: TGTGCCAGCAGCCTGCGGCTAGCGGGGGGCCTGAGCACAGATACGCAGTATTTT; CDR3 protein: CASSLRLAGGLSTDTQYF
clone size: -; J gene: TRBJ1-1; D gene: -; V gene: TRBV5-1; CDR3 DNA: TGCGCCAGCAGCAACAGGGATTCCGCTGAAGCTTTCTTT; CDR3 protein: CASSNRDSAEAFF
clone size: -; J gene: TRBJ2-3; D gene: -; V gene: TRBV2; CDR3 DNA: TGTGCCAGCAGCCCTACTACCTTCACAGATACGCAGTATTTT; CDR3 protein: CASSPTTFTDTQYF
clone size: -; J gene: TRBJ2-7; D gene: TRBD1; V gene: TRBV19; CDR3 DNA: TGTGCCAGTAGTATCCCGGGACAGGGGTACGAGCAGTACTTC; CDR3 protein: CASSIPGQGYEQYF
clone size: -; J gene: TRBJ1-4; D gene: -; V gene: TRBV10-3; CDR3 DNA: TGTGCCATCAGCGATCCGGACTTCGGTGAAAAACTGTTTTTT; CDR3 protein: CAISDPDFGEKLFF
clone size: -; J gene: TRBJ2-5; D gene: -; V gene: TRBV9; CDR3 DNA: TGTGCCAGCAGCGTTGACGGGGGTCAGACCCAGTACTTC; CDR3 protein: CASSVDGGQTQYF
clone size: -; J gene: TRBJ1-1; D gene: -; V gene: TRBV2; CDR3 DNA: TGTGCCAGCAGTGCCCTACAGGGTGAAGCTTTCTTT; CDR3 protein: CASSALQGEAFF
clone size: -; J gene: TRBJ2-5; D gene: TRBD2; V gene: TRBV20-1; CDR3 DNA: TGCAGTGCTAGGACCGGGACTAGCGGACGCGAGACCCAGTACTTC; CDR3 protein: CSARTGTSGRETQYF
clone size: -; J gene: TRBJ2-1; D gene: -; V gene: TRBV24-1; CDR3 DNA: TGTGCCACCAGTGAATTTCCCCACAATGAGCAGTTCTTC; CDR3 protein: CATSEFPHNEQFF
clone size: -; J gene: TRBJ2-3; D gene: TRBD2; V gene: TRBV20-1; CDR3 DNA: TGCAGTGCTAGGTCTCCGGGGGGGCCCACAGATACGCAGTATTTT; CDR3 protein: CSARSPGGPTDTQYF
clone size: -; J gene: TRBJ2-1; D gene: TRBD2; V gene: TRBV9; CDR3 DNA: TGTGCCAGCAGCGTCGCTAGCGGGGGCCACAATGAGCAGTTCTTC; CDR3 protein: CASSVASGGHNEQFF
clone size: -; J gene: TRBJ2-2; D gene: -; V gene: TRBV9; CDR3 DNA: TGTGCCAGCAGCAAACTAGGGCCCGGGGAGCTGTTTTTT; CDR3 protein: CASSKLGPGELFF
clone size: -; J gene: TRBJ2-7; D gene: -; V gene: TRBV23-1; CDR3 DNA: TGCGCCAGCACCTGTCCGGGAAGGGCGGGCGAGCAGTACTTC; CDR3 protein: CASTCPGRAGEQYF
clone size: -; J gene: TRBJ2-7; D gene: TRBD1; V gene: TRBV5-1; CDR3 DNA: TGCGCCAGCAGGCGGACAGGGGGATCCTACGAGCAGTACTTC; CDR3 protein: CASRRTGGSYEQYF
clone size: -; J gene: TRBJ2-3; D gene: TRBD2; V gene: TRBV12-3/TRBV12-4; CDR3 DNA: TGTGCCAGCAGTTTTCGGACTAGCGGAGGCACAGATACGCAGTATTTT; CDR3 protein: CASSFRTSGGTDTQYF